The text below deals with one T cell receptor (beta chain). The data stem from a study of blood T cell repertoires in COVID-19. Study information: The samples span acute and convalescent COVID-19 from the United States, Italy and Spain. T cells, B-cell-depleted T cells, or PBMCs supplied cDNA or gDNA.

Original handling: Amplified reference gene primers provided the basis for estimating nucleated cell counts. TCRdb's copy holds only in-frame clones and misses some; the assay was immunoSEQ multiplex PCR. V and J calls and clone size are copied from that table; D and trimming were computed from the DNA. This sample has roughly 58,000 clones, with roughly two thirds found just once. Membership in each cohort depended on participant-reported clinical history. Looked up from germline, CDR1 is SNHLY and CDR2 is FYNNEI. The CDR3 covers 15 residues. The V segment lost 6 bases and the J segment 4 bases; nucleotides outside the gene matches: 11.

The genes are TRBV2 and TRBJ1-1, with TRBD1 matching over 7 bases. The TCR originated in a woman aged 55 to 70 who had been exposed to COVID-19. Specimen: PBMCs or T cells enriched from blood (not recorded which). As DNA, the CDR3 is TGTGCCAGCAGGACCGGCGGGACAGCCTTCACTGAAGCTTTCTTT. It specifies CASRTGGTAFTEAFF.